This entry describes one T cell receptor beta chain. This entry belongs to a study of T cell changes during pregnancy in multiple sclerosis. Sequencing used immunoSEQ multiplex PCR; TCRdb keeps in-frame clones, though not all of them. The sample has about 20,000 clones; around 87% are singletons. Germline V gene lookup returns CDR1 SGHNT and CDR2 YYREEE (reference sequence). Trimming stripped 0 bases from V and 7 bases from J, with 8 bases between. The CDR3 is 12 amino acids. The TCR was taken from a female donor in good health, enrolled as a control in a pregnancy study. The material was CD8+ T cells from peripheral blood mononuclear cells, obtained in the third trimester of pregnancy. V and J are TRBV5-4 and TRBJ2-7; maybe TRBD1 (6 bases). The CDR3 DNA reads TGTGCCAGCAGCTTGGGGCAGGGGGAGCAGTACTTC. Encoded protein: CASSLGQGEQYF. Together with reference TRBV5-4 and TRBJ2-7, the CDR3 gives the full variable domain: ETGVTQSPTHLIKTRGQQVTLRCSSQSGHNTVSWYQQALGQGPQFIFQYYREEENGRGNFPPRFSGLQFPNYSSELNVNALELDDSALYLCASSLGQGEQYFGPGTRLTVT.